This passage covers 22 T cell receptor beta chains from one sample sequenced in a study of OX40 agonist ivuxolimab in advanced cancers. The data were produced by immunoSEQ multiplex PCR, yet TCRdb's version contains in-frame clones alone and is incomplete. Altogether about 86,000 clones are present, 70% to 90% being singletons, with the ten largest covering approximately 1.5%. The sequenced sample was CD4+ or CD8+ T cells sorted from blood, obtained in a trial of the OX40 agonist ivuxolimab. These receptors were collected from an adult with an advanced solid tumor such as melanoma, head and neck, liver or kidney cancer.

The chain has TRBV7-9 and TRBJ1-1; D ambiguous. Trimming left V 0 bases short and J 3 bases short, with 8 bases between. This CDR3 has 14 amino acids. The V gene's germline CDR1 is SEHNR and CDR2 FQNEAQ (reference sequence). CDR3 DNA: TGTGCCAGCAGCTTAGCGGGCAGGTACACTGAAGCTTTCTTT. Encoded protein: CASSLAGRYTEAFF.

The rearrangement uses TRBV4-1 and TRBJ2-1; 9 bases align to TRBD2. The V segment lost 4 bases and the J segment 7 bases; nucleotides outside the gene matches: 5. There are 14 residues in the CDR3. CDR1 MGHRA and CDR2 YSYEKL come from the germline V gene. The CDR3 loop reads CASSRGRATNEQFF. For the CDR3, the DNA is TGCGCCAGCAGCCGCGGGAGGGCCACGAATGAGCAGTTCTTC.

The J gene is TRBJ2-3, the V gene TRBV14; TRBD2 might be the D (6 bases). CDR3 length: 16 amino acids. V was shortened by 4 bases and J by 2 bases, with 16 bases between the two germline ends. Per the germline V gene, CDR1 is SGHDN and CDR2 is FVKESK. The CDR3 nucleotides are TGTGCCAGCAGCCGAGGCAGAGGAGGGGACACAGATACGCAGTATTTT. Its translation: CASSRGRGGDTDTQYF.

The chain joins TRBV19 to TRBJ2-7; no reliable D call. The CDR3 extends over 13 amino acids. Trimming took 3 bases from V and 1 from J, leaving 7 bases between them. The germline V gene encodes CDR1 LNHDA and CDR2 SQIVND (reference sequence). CDR3 sequence: CASSIRTSYEQYF. CDR3 nucleotides: TGTGCCAGTAGTATCAGGACGTCCTACGAGCAGTACTTC.

This sequence joins TRBV9 and TRBJ2-3; D gene ambiguous. This CDR3 comprises 13 residues. Germline CDR1 is SGDLS and CDR2 is YYNGEE. V lost 0 bases and J 2 bases, leaving 4 bases between the germline ends. In nucleotides, the CDR3 is TGTGCCAGCAGCGTAGTGGACACAGATACGCAGTATTTT. It translates to CASSVVDTDTQYF.

The chain joins TRBV5-4 to TRBJ2-1, with D unclear. From germline, CDR1 is SGHNT and CDR2 YYREEE (reference sequence). The CDR3 consists of 16 residues. With 4 bases removed from V and 9 bases from J, the gap between germline ends came to 23 bases. CDR3 nucleotide sequence: TGTGCCAGCAGCCCTTCGGTTGCCAAGGTCGGTAGTGAGCAGTTCTTC. As protein: CASSPSVAKVGSEQFF.

The J gene is TRBJ2-3, the V gene TRBV5-1; TRBD2 matches 7 bases. The CDR3 has 14 residues. CDR1 SGHRS and CDR2 YFSETQ come from the germline V gene. The V and J ends lost 2 bases and 5 bases, in that order; junction bases with no gene match: 5. The CDR3, as DNA: TGCGCCAGCAGCTTTAGGAGCGGGGAAGATACGCAGTATTTT. Encoded protein: CASSFRSGEDTQYF.

This clone was seen just once. This chain links TRBV11-3 with TRBJ1-1; D gene ambiguous. CDR3 length: 11 residues. Trimming took 0 bases from V and 7 from J, leaving 3 bases between them. The germline CDR1 and CDR2 sequences are SGHNT and YENEEA. Here the CDR3 DNA reads TGTGCCAGCAGCTTAGAAGTTGAAGCTTTCTTT. Its translation is CASSLEVEAFF.

The rearrangement joins TRBV30 to TRBJ1-3, with 8 bases aligning to TRBD1. J gave up 4 bases and V 8 bases, and 10 bases lay outside the gene matches. The CDR3 runs to 14 residues. Per the germline V gene, CDR1 is GTSNPN and CDR2 is SVGIG (reference sequence). The CDR3 bases are TGTGCCACTGCCAACAGGGGGTCCGGAAACACCATATATTTT. It is translated as CATANRGSGNTIYF. The full variable domain, its missing parts supplied by reference TRBV30 and TRBJ1-3, is SQTIHQWPATLVQPVGSPLSLECTVEGTSNPNLYWYRQAAGRGLQLLFYSVGIGQISSEVPQNLSASRPQDRQFILSSKKLLLSDSGFYLCATANRGSGNTIYFGEGSWLTVV.

Only one count was recorded for this clone. The chain employs TRBV2 and TRBJ1-5; D ambiguous. The V end was cut by 1 base, the J end by 11 bases, with 12 bases between. The CDR3 runs 13 residues. CDR1 is SNHLY, CDR2 FYNNEI, per germline. The CDR3 protein is CASSEVAVGSQHF. In nucleotides, the CDR3 is TGTGCCAGCAGTGAAGTGGCCGTGGGGTCCCAGCATTTT.

This chain connects TRBV18 to TRBJ2-5, with 10 bases matching TRBD2. J lost 2 bases, V lost 3 bases, and 6 bases had no gene match. Germline values: CDR1 KGHSH, CDR2 LQKENI. CDR3 length equals 16 residues. In DNA form, the CDR3 reads TGTGCCAGCTCACCTAGGACTAGCGGACAACAAGAGACCCAGTACTTC. Translation: CASSPRTSGQQETQYF.

The gene calls are TRBV7-2 and TRBJ2-3; 11 bases line up with TRBD2. The CDR3 contains 15 residues. Unmatched junction bases numbered 11, after V lost 5 bases and J lost 10 bases. From germline, CDR1 is SGHTA and CDR2 FQGNSA. The CDR3 spells CASSPTSGTPGAQYF. Written as DNA, the CDR3 is TGTGCCAGCAGCCCGACTAGCGGGACTCCGGGGGCGCAGTATTTT.

The rearrangement joins TRBV28 to TRBJ1-4; maybe TRBD1 (6 bases). The CDR3 is made up of 16 amino acids. Germline V CDR1 and CDR2: MDHEN, SYDVKM. The ends were cut back, 6 bases at V and 3 bases at J, with 17 bases in the middle. CDR3 sequence: CASSTRTANANEKLFF. The DNA for the CDR3 is TGTGCCAGCAGCACCCGGACAGCCAACGCTAATGAAAAACTGTTTTTT.

The chain joins TRBV9 to TRBJ2-1, with D perhaps TRBD1 (6 bases). Germline values: CDR1 SGDLS, CDR2 YYNGEE. The CDR3 is 15 residues long. Trimming cost V 0 bases and J 2 bases, with 9 bases left between them. CDR3 residues: CASSVDGDTYNEQFF. Here the CDR3 DNA reads TGTGCCAGCAGCGTAGATGGGGACACCTACAATGAGCAGTTCTTC.

The chain recombines TRBV9 with TRBJ2-3; TRBD2 matches 13 bases. The CDR3 has 20 amino acids. The junction had 12 bases not matched to a gene; V was cut back by 0 bases and J by 2 bases. Looked up from germline, CDR1 is SGDLS and CDR2 is YYNGEE. In DNA form, the CDR3 reads TGTGCCAGCAGCGTAGCTACCCTCAGGACTAGCGGGGGCGACACAGATACGCAGTATTTT. Translation: CASSVATLRTSGGDTDTQYF.

The chain recombines TRBV5-6 with TRBJ1-3; a possible D gene is TRBD1 (5 bases). Germline loops: CDR1 SGHDT, CDR2 YYEEEE. V lost 0 bases and J 6 bases, leaving 16 bases between the germline ends. The CDR3 spans 16 residues. As DNA, the CDR3 is TGTGCCAGCAGCTTGGTGGGGGAGCTCTCTAAAAACACCATATATTTT. It translates to CASSLVGELSKNTIYF.

The chain employs TRBV9 and TRBJ2-7, with D perhaps given as TRBD1 or TRBD2 (5 bases each). V lost 4 bases, J lost 3 bases, and 17 bases lay in between. The CDR3 runs to 15 residues. In germline, CDR1 is SGDLS, CDR2 YYNGEE. The CDR3 reads CASSQGTGIHYEQYF. CDR3 DNA sequence: TGTGCCAGCAGCCAAGGGACGGGAATTCACTACGAGCAGTACTTC.

The chain recombines TRBV30 with TRBJ1-3; D is possibly TRBD1 (5 bases). The length of the CDR3 is 12 residues. Germline lookup yields CDR1 GTSNPN and CDR2 SVGIG (reference sequence). V lost 5 bases and J lost 0, with 5 bases in between. Written as DNA, the CDR3 is TGTGCCTGGGACAGCTCTGGAAACACCATATATTTT. It encodes CAWDSSGNTIYF.

This chain uses TRBV6-4 with TRBJ2-3; tentative D call: TRBD2 (7 bases). Trimming cost V 5 bases and J 2 bases, with 20 bases left between them. Germline values: CDR1 MRHNA, CDR2 SNTAGT. The CDR3 is made up of 17 amino acids. CDR3 in DNA: TGTGCCAGCAGTCGAGGGGGACCGGGAGGCCCCACAGATACGCAGTATTTT. Translation gives CASSRGGPGGPTDTQYF.

This chain joins TRBV28 and TRBJ1-1; TRBD1 matches 7 bases. In germline, CDR1 is MDHEN, CDR2 SYDVKM. J lost 0 bases, V lost 5 bases, and 6 bases had no gene match. The CDR3 has 15 residues. CDR3: CASSPSDRLNTEAFF. DNA for the CDR3: TGTGCCAGCAGTCCCTCGGACAGGCTGAACACTGAAGCTTTCTTT.

The chain combines TRBV5-4 with TRBJ2-7, with D perhaps assigned TRBD1 or TRBD2 (5 bases each). Germline lookup yields CDR1 SGHNT and CDR2 YYREEE (reference sequence). V was shortened by 0 bases and J by 4 bases, with 14 bases between the two germline ends. There are 15 residues in the CDR3. CDR3 amino acids: CASSLGRGEGYEQYF. CDR3 bases: TGTGCCAGCAGCTTGGGCCGGGGCGAGGGATACGAGCAGTACTTC.

The chain couples TRBV30 to TRBJ2-3, with D unclear. The CDR3 covers 15 residues. V was trimmed by 3 bases and J by 4 bases, leaving 17 bases between them. Germline V gene data show CDR1 as GTSNPN and CDR2 as SVGIG (reference sequence). The CDR3 reads CAWSTTQVTADTQYF. CDR3 in DNA: TGTGCCTGGAGCACGACCCAGGTTACGGCAGATACGCAGTATTTT.